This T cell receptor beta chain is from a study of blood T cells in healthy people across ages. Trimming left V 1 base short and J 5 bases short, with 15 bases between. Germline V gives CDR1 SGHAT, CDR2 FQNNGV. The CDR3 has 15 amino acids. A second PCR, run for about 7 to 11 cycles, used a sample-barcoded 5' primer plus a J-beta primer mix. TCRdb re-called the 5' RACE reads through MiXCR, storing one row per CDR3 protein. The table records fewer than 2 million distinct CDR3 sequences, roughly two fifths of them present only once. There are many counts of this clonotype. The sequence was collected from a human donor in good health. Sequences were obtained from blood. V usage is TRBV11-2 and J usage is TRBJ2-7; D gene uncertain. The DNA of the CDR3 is TGTGCCAGCAGCTTAGGTGGTCGGACCCACCACGAGCAGTACTTC. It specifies CASSLGGRTHHEQYF.